These T cell receptor beta chains were read from a single sample in a study of OX40 agonist ivuxolimab in advanced cancers. Clones were read by immunoSEQ multiplex PCR, and TCRdb kept only the in-frame ones, dropping some. Here the sample spans 50,000 or so clones, 80% to 95% being singletons. Sequences were derived from CD4+ or CD8+ T cells sorted from blood, sampled in a trial of the OX40 agonist ivuxolimab. The receptors were gathered from an adult with an advanced solid tumor such as melanoma, head and neck, liver or kidney cancer. Each CDR3 is given with its conserved first and last residue. D genes are given only for firm matches. Clone size appears in some rows only: once, few, many, or a class for an expanded clone.

.,TRBV5-4,.,TRBJ2-3,TGTGCCAGCAGCTCAACGACTGGGGCGGTCGATACGCAGTATTTT,CASSSTTGAVDTQYF
.,TRBV7-3,.,TRBJ1-1,TGTGCCAGCAGCTTAACGACCGCCTCCACTGAAGCTTTCTTT,CASSLTTASTEAFF
TRBD1,TRBV5-1,.,TRBJ1-6,TGCGCCAGCAGGCTGGGACAGGGAAGTTCACCCCTCCACTTT,CASRLGQGSSPLHF
TRBD2,TRBV5-4,.,TRBJ2-3,TGTGCCAGCAGCCCTAACATCGGGACTAGCGGGGGGCGCACAGATACGCAGTATTTT,CASSPNIGTSGGRTDTQYF
TRBD2,TRBV29-1,.,TRBJ2-3,TGCAGCGTGGCAGGACTAGCGGGGGAAAGCACAGATACGCAGTATTTT,CSVAGLAGESTDTQYF
.,TRBV4-1,.,TRBJ2-1,TGCGCCAGCAGCCAGGATGACAGGTCGACCTACAATGAGCAGTTCTTC,CASSQDDRSTYNEQFF
TRBD1,TRBV7-9,.,TRBJ1-2,TGTGCCAGCAGCTATCGGACAGGGGGTAACTATGGCTACACCTTC,CASSYRTGGNYGYTF
.,TRBV7-8,.,TRBJ1-6,TGTGCCAGCAGCTTAGAGGTTTTGTCCTATAATTCACCCCTCCACTTT,CASSLEVLSYNSPLHF
.,TRBV2,few,TRBJ1-5,TGTGCCAGCAGAAGGGACAGCAATCAGCCCCAGCATTTT,CASRRDSNQPQHF
.,TRBV23-1,.,TRBJ1-2,TGCGCCAGCACGGCCTCGACTCGCATGGGCACCTTC,CASTASTRMGTF
TRBD2,TRBV28,.,TRBJ2-3,TGTGCCAGCAGTTTAGCTAGCGGGGGGGTCACAGATACGCAGTATTTT,CASSLASGGVTDTQYF
.,TRBV5-5,few,TRBJ1-5,TGTGCCAGCAGCTTGAGGGCGCTGGGCAATCAGCCCCAGCATTTT,CASSLRALGNQPQHF
TRBD2,TRBV6-5,.,TRBJ2-5,TGTGCCAGCACCGCCCGGGGGGGACGAGAGTACTTC,CASTARGGREYF
.,TRBV28,.,TRBJ1-1,TGTGCCAGCAACCAACCCCGGATGAACACTGAAGCTTTCTTT,CASNQPRMNTEAFF
.,TRBV6-1,.,TRBJ2-5,TGTGCCAGCAGTACCGGGTTCCGCCAGTACTTC,CASSTGFRQYF